This T cell receptor (beta chain) is from a study of blood T cells in healthy people across ages. A second roughly 6 to 11 cycle PCR used barcoded and J-beta primers. TCRdb reprocessed the 5' RACE reads with MiXCR, giving one entry per CDR3 protein. The sample includes 720,000 or so distinct CDR3 sequences, about 43% of them seen just once. Every sample yielded at least 6.5 million isolated PBMCs. Total RNA extraction produced at least 6 micrograms (per sample) for the study. V was pared by 7 bases and J by 0 bases, with 8 bases between. The germline gives CDR1 SQVTM, CDR2 ANQGSEA. The CDR3 extends over 12 amino acids.

The sample was blood. The clonotype was recovered from a man older than 75 in good health. This chain links TRBV29-1 with TRBJ2-3; TRBD1 is a possible D gene (6 bases). Here the CDR3 reads CSGQGSTDTQYF. DNA for the CDR3: TGCAGCGGTCAGGGGAGCACAGATACGCAGTATTTT.